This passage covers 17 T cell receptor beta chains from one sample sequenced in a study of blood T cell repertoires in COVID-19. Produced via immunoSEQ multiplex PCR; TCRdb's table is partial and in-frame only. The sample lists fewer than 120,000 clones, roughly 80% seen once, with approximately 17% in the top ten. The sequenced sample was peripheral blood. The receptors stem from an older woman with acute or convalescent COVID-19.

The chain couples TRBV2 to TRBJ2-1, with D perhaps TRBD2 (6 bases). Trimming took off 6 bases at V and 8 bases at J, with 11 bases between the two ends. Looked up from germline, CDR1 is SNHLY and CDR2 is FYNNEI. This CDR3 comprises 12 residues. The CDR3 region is CASSETSYEQFF. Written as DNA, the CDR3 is TGTGCCAGCAGCGAGACTAGTTATGAGCAGTTCTTC.

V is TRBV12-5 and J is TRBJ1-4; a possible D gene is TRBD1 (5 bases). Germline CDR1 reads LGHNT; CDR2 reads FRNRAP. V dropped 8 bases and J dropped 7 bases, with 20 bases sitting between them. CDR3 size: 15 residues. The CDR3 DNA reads TGTGCTAGTTCTGGGGCACCCTCGCTAGGTGAAAAACTGTTTTTT. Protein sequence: CASSGAPSLGEKLFF.

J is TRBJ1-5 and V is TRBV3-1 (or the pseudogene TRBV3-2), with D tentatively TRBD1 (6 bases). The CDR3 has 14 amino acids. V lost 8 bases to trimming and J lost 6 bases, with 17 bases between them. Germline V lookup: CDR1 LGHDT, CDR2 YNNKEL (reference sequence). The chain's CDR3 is CASSGGGVGQPQHF. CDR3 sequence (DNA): TGTGCCAGCTCCGGGGGGGGCGTGGGTCAGCCCCAGCATTTT.

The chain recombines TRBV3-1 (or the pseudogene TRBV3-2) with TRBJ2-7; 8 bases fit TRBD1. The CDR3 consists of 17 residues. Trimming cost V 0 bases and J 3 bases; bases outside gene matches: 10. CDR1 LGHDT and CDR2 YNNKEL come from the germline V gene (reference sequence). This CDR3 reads CASSQEETGAIFYEQYF. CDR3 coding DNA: TGTGCCAGCAGCCAAGAAGAGACAGGGGCGATATTCTACGAGCAGTACTTC.

The CDR3 bases are TGTGCCTGGAGTGTTTTGTCCCCGCCCCCCGCCTTGGAGTATGGCTACACCTTC. Its protein product is CAWSVLSPPPALEYGYTF. The chain links TRBV30 to TRBJ1-2; D uncertain. This CDR3 is built from 18 residues. V was shortened by 0 bases and J by 5 bases, with 25 bases between the two germline ends. Germline CDR1 is GTSNPN and CDR2 is SVGIG (reference sequence).

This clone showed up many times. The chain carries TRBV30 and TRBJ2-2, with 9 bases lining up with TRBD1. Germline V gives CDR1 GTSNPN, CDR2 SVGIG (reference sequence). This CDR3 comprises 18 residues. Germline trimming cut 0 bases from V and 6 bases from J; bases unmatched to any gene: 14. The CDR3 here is CAWSVPTGGFAPAGELFF. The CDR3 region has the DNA TGTGCCTGGAGTGTACCTACAGGGGGCTTTGCCCCAGCCGGGGAGCTGTTTTTT.

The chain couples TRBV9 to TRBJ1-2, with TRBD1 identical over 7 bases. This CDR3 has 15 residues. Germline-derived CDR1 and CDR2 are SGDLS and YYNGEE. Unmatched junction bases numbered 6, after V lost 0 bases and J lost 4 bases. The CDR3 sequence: CASSVGPRDSYGYTF. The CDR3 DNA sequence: TGTGCCAGCAGCGTAGGACCTAGGGACAGCTATGGCTACACCTTC. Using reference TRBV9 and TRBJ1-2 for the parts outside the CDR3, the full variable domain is DSGVTQTPKHLITATGQRVTLRCSPRSGDLSVYWYQQSLDQGLQFLIQYYNGEERAKGNILERFSAQQFPDLHSELNLSSLELGDSALYFCASSVGPRDSYGYTFGSGTRLTVV.

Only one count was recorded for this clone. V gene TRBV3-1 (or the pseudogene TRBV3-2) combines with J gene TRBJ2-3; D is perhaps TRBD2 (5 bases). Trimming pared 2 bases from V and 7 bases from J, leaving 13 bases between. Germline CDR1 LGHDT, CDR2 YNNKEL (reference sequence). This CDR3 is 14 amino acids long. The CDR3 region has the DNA TGTGCCAGCAGCCAACCCGCCTCGGGGAATACGCAGTATTTT. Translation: CASSQPASGNTQYF.

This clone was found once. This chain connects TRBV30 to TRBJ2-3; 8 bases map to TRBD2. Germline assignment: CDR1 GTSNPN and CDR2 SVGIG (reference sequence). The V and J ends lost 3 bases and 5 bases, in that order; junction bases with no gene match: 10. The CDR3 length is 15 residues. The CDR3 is CAWRTIAGKGDTQYF. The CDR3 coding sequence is TGTGCCTGGAGAACCATAGCGGGGAAAGGAGATACGCAGTATTTT.

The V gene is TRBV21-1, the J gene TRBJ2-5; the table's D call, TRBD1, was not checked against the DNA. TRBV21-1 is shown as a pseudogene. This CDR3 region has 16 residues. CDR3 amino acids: CASSHRQGVLQETQYF. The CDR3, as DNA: TGTGCCAGCAGTCATAGACAGGGGGTCCTCCAAGAGACCCAGTACTTC.

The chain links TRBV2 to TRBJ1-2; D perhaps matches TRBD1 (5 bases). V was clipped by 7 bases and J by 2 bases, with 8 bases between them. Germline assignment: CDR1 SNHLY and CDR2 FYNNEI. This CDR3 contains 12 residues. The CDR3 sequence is CASNRQNYGYTF. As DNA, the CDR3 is TGTGCCAGCAATCGACAGAACTATGGCTACACCTTC. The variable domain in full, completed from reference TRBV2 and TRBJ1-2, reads EPEVTQTPSHQVTQMGQEVILRCVPISNHLYFYWYRQILGQKVEFLVSFYNNEISEKSEIFDDQFSVERPDGSNFTLKIRSTKLEDSAMYFCASNRQNYGYTFGSGTRLTVV.

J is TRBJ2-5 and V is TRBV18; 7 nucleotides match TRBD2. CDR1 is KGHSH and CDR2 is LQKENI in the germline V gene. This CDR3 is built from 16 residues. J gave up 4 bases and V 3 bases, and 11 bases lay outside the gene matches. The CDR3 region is CASSPRSSGGGETQYF. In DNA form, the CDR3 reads TGTGCCAGCTCACCGAGGTCGTCGGGGGGAGGAGAGACCCAGTACTTC.

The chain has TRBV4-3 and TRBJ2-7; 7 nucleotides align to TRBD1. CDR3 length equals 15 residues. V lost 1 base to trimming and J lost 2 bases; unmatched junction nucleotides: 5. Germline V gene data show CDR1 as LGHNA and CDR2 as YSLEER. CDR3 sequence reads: CASSQGYRGPYEQYF. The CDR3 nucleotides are TGCGCCAGCAGCCAAGGTTACAGGGGTCCCTACGAGCAGTACTTC.

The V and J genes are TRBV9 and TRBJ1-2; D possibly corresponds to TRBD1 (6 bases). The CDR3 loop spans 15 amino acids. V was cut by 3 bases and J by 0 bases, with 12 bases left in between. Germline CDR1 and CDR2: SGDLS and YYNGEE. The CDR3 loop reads CASSARKGANYGYTF. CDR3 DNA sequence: TGTGCCAGCAGCGCCCGGAAGGGGGCTAACTATGGCTACACCTTC. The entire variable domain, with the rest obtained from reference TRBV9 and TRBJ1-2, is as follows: DSGVTQTPKHLITATGQRVTLRCSPRSGDLSVYWYQQSLDQGLQFLIQYYNGEERAKGNILERFSAQQFPDLHSELNLSSLELGDSALYFCASSARKGANYGYTFGSGTRLTVV.

This CDR3 is CASSLDPVDRGQETQYF. The CDR3 nucleotides are TGTGCCAGCAGCTTAGATCCTGTGGACAGGGGACAAGAGACCCAGTACTTC. The rearrangement uses TRBV11-3 and TRBJ2-5, with 9 nucleotides matching TRBD1. From germline, CDR1 is SGHNT and CDR2 YENEEA. The length of the CDR3 is 17 residues. Trimming took 0 bases from V and 2 from J; bases not matched to a gene: 7.

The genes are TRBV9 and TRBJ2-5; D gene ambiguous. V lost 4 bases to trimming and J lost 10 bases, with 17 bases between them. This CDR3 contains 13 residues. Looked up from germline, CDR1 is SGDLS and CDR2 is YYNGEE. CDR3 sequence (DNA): TGTGCCAGCAGCCCCCGGGTCGGCGGTATCCAGTACTTC. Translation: CASSPRVGGIQYF.

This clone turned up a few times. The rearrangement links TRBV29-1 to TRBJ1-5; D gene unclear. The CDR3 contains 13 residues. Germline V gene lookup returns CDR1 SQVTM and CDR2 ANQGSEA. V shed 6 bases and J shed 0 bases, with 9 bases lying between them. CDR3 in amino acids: CSVASHSNQPQHF. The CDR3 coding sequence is TGCAGCGTGGCCTCCCATAGCAATCAGCCCCAGCATTTT.